This entry lists 18 T cell receptor beta chains sequenced from one sample in a study of shared clonotypes between healthy human individuals. CD45RO-negative, CCR7-selected cells formed the naive CD8 fraction, which excluded terminally differentiated effector memory CD45RA+ cells. Method: immunoSEQ multiplex PCR; TCRdb's copy keeps in-frame clones and lacks some. Altogether about 2.1 million clones are present, around 93% being singletons, with the ten largest covering about 1.6%. The sequencing input was naive CD8+ T cells from PBMCs. The receptors stem from a young man in good health. Some clones in this sample may be carry-over from other donors' samples.

The V and J genes are TRBV29-1 and TRBJ2-4, with 8 bases fitting TRBD1. The CDR3 loop spans 16 amino acids. The V segment lost 0 bases and the J segment 1 base; nucleotides outside the gene matches: 5. Germline lookup yields CDR1 SQVTM and CDR2 ANQGSEA. The CDR3 DNA follows: TGCAGCGTTGAAGATTGGGACAGGAGGGCCAAAAACATTCAGTACTTC. Its protein product is CSVEDWDRRAKNIQYF.

This clone was counted only a few times. The chain recombines TRBV20-1 with TRBJ1-1, with unresolved D. The CDR3 totals 11 residues. The V end lost 4 bases, the J end lost 5 bases, and 8 bases lay between the germline ends. Germline V gene data show CDR1 as DFQATT and CDR2 as SNEGSKA (reference sequence). CDR3 coding DNA: TGCAGTGCTAACATGGGTACTGAAGCTTTCTTT. Protein sequence: CSANMGTEAFF.

This rearrangement joins TRBV28 to TRBJ2-7, with D possibly TRBD2 on 5 matching bases. The germline CDR1 and CDR2 sequences are MDHEN and SYDVKM. Trimming pared 1 base from V and 3 bases from J, leaving 10 bases between. CDR3 length: 14 residues. The CDR3: CASSLSGFNYEQYF. As DNA, the CDR3 is TGTGCCAGCAGTTTATCGGGATTTAACTACGAGCAGTACTTC.

The chain has TRBV19 and TRBJ1-2; 8 nucleotides line up with TRBD1. The length of the CDR3 is 13 residues. Trimming cost V 6 bases and J 2 bases; bases outside gene matches: 2. CDR1 is LNHDA, CDR2 SQIVND, per germline (reference sequence). The CDR3 region is CASRTGANYGYTF. The CDR3 DNA follows: TGTGCCAGTAGGACAGGGGCAAACTATGGCTACACCTTC.

This clone was seen a single time. This sequence joins TRBV9 and TRBJ2-7, with unresolved D. Germline lookup yields CDR1 SGDLS and CDR2 YYNGEE. The CDR3 totals 14 residues. V was shortened by 2 bases and J by 2 bases, with 11 bases between the two germline ends. In nucleotides, the CDR3 is TGTGCCAGCAGCGTGTCTAACGACCCCTACGAGCAGTACTTC. Residues: CASSVSNDPYEQYF.

The CDR3, as DNA: TGTGCCACCAGCAGCCCGGACCGTGAAGCTTTCTTT. This codes for CATSSPDREAFF. The J gene is TRBJ1-1, the V gene TRBV15; D call uncertain. The CDR3 sequence is 12 residues long. The V gene's germline CDR1 is LNHNV and CDR2 YYDKDF (reference sequence). Trimming removed 3 bases at V and 7 bases at J, with 9 bases between. Full variable domain (rest looked up from reference TRBV15 and TRBJ1-1): DAMVIQNPRYQVTQFGKPVTLSCSQTLNHNVMYWYQQKSSQAPKLLFHYYDKDFNNEADTPDNFQSRRPNTSFCFLDIRSPGLGDTAMYLCATSSPDREAFFGQGTRLTVV.

The chain couples TRBV28 to TRBJ2-3, with no clear D. V was cut by 5 bases and J by 2 bases, with 8 bases left in between. This CDR3 spans 13 amino acids. Germline CDR1 and CDR2: MDHEN and SYDVKM. CDR3 amino acids: CASSPQNTDTQYF. CDR3 bases: TGTGCCAGCAGTCCCCAGAACACAGATACGCAGTATTTT.

This sequence joins TRBV5-1 and TRBJ2-7; the D is unclear. From germline, CDR1 is SGHRS and CDR2 YFSETQ. The CDR3 extends over 13 amino acids. V was cut by 3 bases and J by 0 bases, with 7 bases left in between. As DNA, the CDR3 is TGCGCCAGCAGCTATGGTGACTCCTACGAGCAGTACTTC. Encoded protein: CASSYGDSYEQYF.

The V and J genes are TRBV27 and TRBJ2-3; D call uncertain. The CDR3 sequence is 14 residues long. Looked up from germline, CDR1 is MNHEY and CDR2 is SMNVEV (reference sequence). Trimming removed 5 bases from V and 2 bases from J, with 11 bases in between. CDR3 bases: TGTGCCAGCAGTCCGGTATCTCCCACAGATACGCAGTATTTT. It yields the protein CASSPVSPTDTQYF.

The V gene is TRBV29-1, the J gene TRBJ2-7, with D possibly matching TRBD1 (5 bases). CDR3 size: 13 residues. Germline assignment: CDR1 SQVTM and CDR2 ANQGSEA. Between the trimmed V and J ends, which lost 7 bases and 0 bases, there was a span of 13 bases. CDR3 in DNA: TGCAGCGCAATGTTCAGGGTCTCCTACGAGCAGTACTTC. It translates to CSAMFRVSYEQYF.

The J gene is TRBJ1-1, the V gene TRBV6-1; D may be TRBD1 (6 bases). The V end was cut by 6 bases, the J end by 4 bases, with 18 bases between. The CDR3 has 15 residues. Germline loops: CDR1 MNHNS, CDR2 SASEGT. The CDR3 protein is CASRRERTVTTEAFF. The CDR3, as DNA: TGTGCCAGCAGGAGAGAGAGGACAGTGACCACTGAAGCTTTCTTT.

The chain combines TRBV7-8 with TRBJ2-3, with 9 positions matching TRBD2. Trimming cost V 5 bases and J 1 base; bases outside gene matches: 10. Per germline, CDR1 SGHVS and CDR2 FQNEAQ. This CDR3 has 17 amino acids. CDR3 loop: CASSPLAGFPGTDTQYF. CDR3 in DNA: TGTGCCAGCAGCCCGCTAGCGGGATTTCCGGGCACAGATACGCAGTATTTT.

This clone appeared once. V is TRBV2 and J is TRBJ2-7, with D perhaps matching TRBD1 (5 bases). The CDR3 covers 11 residues. CDR1 is SNHLY and CDR2 is FYNNEI in the germline V gene. Trimming pared 6 bases from V and 5 bases from J, leaving 8 bases between. The DNA for the CDR3 is TGTGCCAGCAGCGCCAGGGACGAGCAGTACTTC. Residues: CASSARDEQYF.

The V and J genes are TRBV27 and TRBJ1-4; the D is unclear. V was clipped by 1 base and J by 0 bases, with 6 bases between them. Germline-derived CDR1 and CDR2 are MNHEY and SMNVEV (reference sequence). The CDR3 extends over 15 amino acids. This CDR3 reads CASSLFPPTNEKLFF. In DNA form, the CDR3 reads TGTGCCAGCAGTTTATTCCCACCAACTAATGAAAAACTGTTTTTT.

Comments on this clone: Other DNA sequences in this sample translate to the same CDR3. The chain uses TRBV11-2 and TRBJ2-7; weak D call: TRBD2 (6 bases). This CDR3 comprises 16 residues. Trimming took 1 base from V and 2 from J, leaving 15 bases between them. Germline lookup yields CDR1 SGHAT and CDR2 FQNNGV. The DNA for the CDR3 is TGTGCCAGCAGCTTAGTTGCGGCCGGGGGACCCTACGAGCAGTACTTC. Amino acid sequence: CASSLVAAGGPYEQYF.

The chain recombines TRBV5-1 with TRBJ1-1; D is undetermined. Germline lookup yields CDR1 SGHRS and CDR2 YFSETQ. V was cut by 3 bases and J by 6 bases, with 15 bases left in between. The CDR3 runs 14 residues. CDR3 protein: CASSSQRTGPEAFF. DNA of the CDR3: TGCGCCAGCAGCTCCCAACGGACTGGGCCTGAAGCTTTCTTT.

The chain employs TRBV30 and TRBJ2-5; perhaps TRBD2 as D (5 bases). The length of the CDR3 is 13 residues. V was cut by 3 bases and J by 5 bases, with 13 bases left in between. From germline, CDR1 is GTSNPN and CDR2 SVGIG (reference sequence). The CDR3 bases are TGTGCCTGGAGCGCGGACGGGGAGGAGACCCAGTACTTC. Protein: CAWSADGEETQYF.

The J gene is TRBJ2-7, the V gene TRBV7-2; 10 nucleotides agree with TRBD2. The trim removed 3 bases at V and 2 bases at J, leaving 4 bases unmatched. Germline lookup yields CDR1 SGHTA and CDR2 FQGNSA. The CDR3 contains 15 residues. CDR3 sequence (DNA): TGTGCCAGCAGCTTTAGGACTAGCGGCCCCTACGAGCAGTACTTC. Protein sequence: CASSFRTSGPYEQYF.